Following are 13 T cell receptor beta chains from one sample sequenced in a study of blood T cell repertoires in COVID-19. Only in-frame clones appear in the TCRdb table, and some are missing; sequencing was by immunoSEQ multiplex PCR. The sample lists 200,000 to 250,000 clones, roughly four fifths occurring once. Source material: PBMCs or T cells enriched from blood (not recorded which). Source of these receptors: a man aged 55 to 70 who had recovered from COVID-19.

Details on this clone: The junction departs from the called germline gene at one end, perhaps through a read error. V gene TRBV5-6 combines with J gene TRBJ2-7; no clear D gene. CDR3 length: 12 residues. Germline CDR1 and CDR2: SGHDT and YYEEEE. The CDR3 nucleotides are TGTGCCAGCAGCTTTGGCGGTTACGTGCAGTACTTC. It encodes CASSFGGYVQYF.

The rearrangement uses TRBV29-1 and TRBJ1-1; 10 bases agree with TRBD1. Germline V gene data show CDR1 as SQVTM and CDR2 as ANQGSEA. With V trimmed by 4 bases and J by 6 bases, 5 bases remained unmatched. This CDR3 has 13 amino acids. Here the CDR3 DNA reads TGCAGCGTTGGTAGACAGGGGGCAGCTGAAGCTTTCTTT. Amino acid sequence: CSVGRQGAAEAFF.

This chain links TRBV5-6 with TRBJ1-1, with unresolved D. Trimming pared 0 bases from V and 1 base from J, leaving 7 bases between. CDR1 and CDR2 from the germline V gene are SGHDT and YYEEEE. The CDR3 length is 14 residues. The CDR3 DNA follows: TGTGCCAGCAGCTTGGACTTGCAGAACACTGAAGCTTTCTTT. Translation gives CASSLDLQNTEAFF.

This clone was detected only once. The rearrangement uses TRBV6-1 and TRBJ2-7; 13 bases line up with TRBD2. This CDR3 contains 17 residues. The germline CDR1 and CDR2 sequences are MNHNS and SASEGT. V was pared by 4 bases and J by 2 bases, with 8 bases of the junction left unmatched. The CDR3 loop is CASSVLAGGTPAYEQYF. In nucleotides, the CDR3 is TGTGCCAGCAGTGTACTAGCGGGGGGGACCCCCGCCTACGAGCAGTACTTC.

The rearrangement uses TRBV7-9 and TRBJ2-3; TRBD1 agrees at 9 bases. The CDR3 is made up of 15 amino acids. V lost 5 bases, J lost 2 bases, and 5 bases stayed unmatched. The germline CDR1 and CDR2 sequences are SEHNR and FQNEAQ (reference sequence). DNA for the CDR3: TGTGCCAGCAGCGTCACAGGGGGCTCCACAGATACGCAGTATTTT. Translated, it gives CASSVTGGSTDTQYF. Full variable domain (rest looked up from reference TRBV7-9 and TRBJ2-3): DTGVSQNPRHKITKRGQNVTFRCDPISEHNRLYWYRQTLGQGPEFLTYFQNEAQLEKSRLLSDRFSAERPKGSFSTLEIQRTEQGDSAMYLCASSVTGGSTDTQYFGPGTRLTVL.

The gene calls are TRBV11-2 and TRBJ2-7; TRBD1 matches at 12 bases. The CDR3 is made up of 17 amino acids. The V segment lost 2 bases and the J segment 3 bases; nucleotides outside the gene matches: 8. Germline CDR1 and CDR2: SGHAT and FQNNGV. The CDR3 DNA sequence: TGTGCCAGCAGCTTAACCAGGGGGGACAGGGGGCACTACGAGCAGTACTTC. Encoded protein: CASSLTRGDRGHYEQYF.

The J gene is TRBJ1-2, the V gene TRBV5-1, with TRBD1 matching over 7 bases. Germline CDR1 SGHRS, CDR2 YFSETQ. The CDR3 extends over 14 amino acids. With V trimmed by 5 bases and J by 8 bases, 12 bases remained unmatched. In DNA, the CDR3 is TGCGCCAGCAGACCTGATCCCGCAGGGGGGGGCTACACCTTC. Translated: CASRPDPAGGGYTF.

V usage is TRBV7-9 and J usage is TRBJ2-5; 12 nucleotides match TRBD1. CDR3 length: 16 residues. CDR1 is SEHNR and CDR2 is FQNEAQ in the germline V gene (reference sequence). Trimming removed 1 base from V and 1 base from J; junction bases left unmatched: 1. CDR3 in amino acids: CASSLGDRGLQETQYF. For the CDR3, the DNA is TGTGCCAGCAGCTTAGGGGACAGGGGGCTCCAAGAGACCCAGTACTTC.

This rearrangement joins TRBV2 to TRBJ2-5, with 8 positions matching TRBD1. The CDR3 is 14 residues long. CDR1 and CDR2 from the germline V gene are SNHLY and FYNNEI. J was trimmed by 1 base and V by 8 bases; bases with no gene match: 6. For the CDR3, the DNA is TGTGCCAGCGTCCCAGGGGGCTCCCAAGAGACCCAGTACTTC. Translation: CASVPGGSQETQYF. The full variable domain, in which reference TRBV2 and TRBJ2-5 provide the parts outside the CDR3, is EPEVTQTPSHQVTQMGQEVILRCVPISNHLYFYWYRQILGQKVEFLVSFYNNEISEKSEIFDDQFSVERPDGSNFTLKIRSTKLEDSAMYFCASVPGGSQETQYFGPGTRLLVL.

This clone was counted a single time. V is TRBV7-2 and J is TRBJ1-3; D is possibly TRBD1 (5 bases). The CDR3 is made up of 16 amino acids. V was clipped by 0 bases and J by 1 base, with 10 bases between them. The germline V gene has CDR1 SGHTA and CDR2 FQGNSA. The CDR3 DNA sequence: TGTGCCAGCAGCTTAGCGGATGGGGGGTCTGGAAACACCATATATTTT. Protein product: CASSLADGGSGNTIYF.

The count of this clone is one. The CDR3 is CASSPLDLVGGNEQFF. The CDR3 DNA reads TGCGCCAGCAGCCCACTGGACTTAGTTGGAGGGAATGAGCAGTTCTTC. This chain links TRBV4-1 with TRBJ2-1; perhaps TRBD2 as D (6 bases). Trimming took off 4 bases at V and 7 bases at J, with 20 bases between the two ends. The germline CDR1 and CDR2 sequences are MGHRA and YSYEKL. The CDR3 is 16 amino acids.

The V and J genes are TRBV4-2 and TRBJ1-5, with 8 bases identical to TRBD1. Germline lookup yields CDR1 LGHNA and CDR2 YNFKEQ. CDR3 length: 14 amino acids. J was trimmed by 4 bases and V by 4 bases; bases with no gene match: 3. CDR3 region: CASSRDRSNQPQHF. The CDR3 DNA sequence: TGTGCCAGCAGCCGGGACAGGTCTAATCAGCCCCAGCATTTT.

The CDR3 bases are TGTGCCAGCAGCCTGGTGTTGGGGGGGGCTCAGGAGCAGTACTTC. Translating it yields CASSLVLGGAQEQYF. The chain combines TRBV7-2 with TRBJ2-7; D is perhaps TRBD2 (7 bases). This CDR3 is 15 amino acids long. Trimming took 5 bases from V and 7 from J, leaving 21 bases between them. CDR1 and CDR2 (germline): SGHTA, FQGNSA.